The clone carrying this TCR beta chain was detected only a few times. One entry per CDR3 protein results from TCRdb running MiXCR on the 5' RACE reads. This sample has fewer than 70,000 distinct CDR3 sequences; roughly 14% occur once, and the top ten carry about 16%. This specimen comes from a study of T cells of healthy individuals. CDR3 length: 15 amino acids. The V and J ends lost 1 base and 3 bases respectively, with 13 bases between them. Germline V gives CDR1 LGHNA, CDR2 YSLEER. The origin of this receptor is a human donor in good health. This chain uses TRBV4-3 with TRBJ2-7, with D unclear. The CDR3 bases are TGCGCCAGCAGCCAAGTGGATGGGCGCCTCTACGAGCAGTACTTC. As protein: CASSQVDGRLYEQYF.